The 12 T cell receptor beta chains in this list originate from one sample, sequenced in a study of tumor-infiltrating lymphocytes in primary liver carcinoma. Constant-region priming of 500 ng total RNA yielded TCR beta cDNA. Three rounds of nested multiplex PCR with slightly modified ARM-PCR produced TCR beta libraries. The two initial PCR rounds, nine to eleven cycles each, used TRBV1-TRBV30 forward and C-beta reverse primers. TCRdb re-analysed the multiplex PCR reads in MiXCR, keeping a single row per CDR3 protein. The sample records about 200,000 distinct CDR3 sequences, around four fifths being singletons. It was from approximately 20-30 mg of unsorted bulk tissue that RNA and DNA were co-extracted. The source material was tumor tissue from primary liver carcinoma. The receptors come from a man between 35 and 55 years old with primary liver carcinoma and hepatitis B virus infection.

As concerns this clonotype: This clone may be a read error of a much larger clone one base away. No conserved phenylalanine or tryptophan is present at the end of the CDR3, so a read error is the likely explanation. The chain links TRBV7-9 to TRBJ1-2; TRBD1 is a possible D gene (6 bases). CDR1 SEHNR and CDR2 FQNEAQ come from the germline V gene (reference sequence). V lost 5 bases, J lost 4 bases, and 14 bases lay in between. This CDR3 comprises 14 residues. In DNA, the CDR3 is TGTGCCAGCAGCCTAGGGGGGGGAACCTATGGCTACACCATC. Translation gives CASSLGGGTYGYTI.

About this clonotype itself: Compared with germline, one end of the junction differs, possibly owing to a read error. The chain is built from TRBV4-1 and TRBJ1-6; TRBD1 agrees at 7 bases. This CDR3 has 16 amino acids. The germline V gene has CDR1 MGHRA and CDR2 YSYEKL. The CDR3 sequence is CASSPRQGVYNSPLQF. In DNA form, the CDR3 reads TGCGCCAGCAGCCCGAGACAGGGCGTCTATAATTCACCCCTCCAGTTT.

As for this clonotype: A much larger clone differs from this one at a single base, so this may be a read error. V gene TRBV6-5 combines with J gene TRBJ1-6; D not certain. Germline V gives CDR1 MNHEY, CDR2 SVGAGI. V was pared by 7 bases and J by 10 bases, with 17 bases between. The CDR3 length is 14 residues. The CDR3 sequence: CASTGGGGGSPLHF. The CDR3 bases are TGTGCCAGCACTGGCGGCGGCGGTGGCTCACCCCTCCACTTT.

This clonotype has just one count. The rearrangement links TRBV24-1 to TRBJ1-5; the D is unclear. CDR1 is KGHDR and CDR2 is SFDVKD in the germline V gene. The CDR3 has 16 residues. Trimming shortened V by 4 bases and J by 13 bases, and 25 bases separated the two germline ends. The CDR3 DNA sequence: TGTGCCACCAGTGACCCGGGTTCCCCGGAGGATCAGCTTCAGCATTTT. This sequence encodes CATSDPGSPEDQLQHF.

The chain links TRBV29-1 to TRBJ2-2; D is undetermined. Trimming cost V 3 bases and J 3 bases, with 5 bases left between them. The CDR3 sequence is 12 residues long. Germline loops: CDR1 SQVTM, CDR2 ANQGSEA. CDR3 loop: CSVDAYTGELFF. In DNA form, the CDR3 reads TGCAGCGTTGATGCGTACACCGGGGAGCTGTTTTTT.

The chain uses TRBV15 and TRBJ2-1, with TRBD2 matching 12 bases. The CDR3 loop spans 17 amino acids. CDR1 is LNHNV, CDR2 YYDKDF, per germline (reference sequence). Losses at the gene ends were 0 bases for V and 2 bases for J; bases not matched to a gene: 2. CDR3 sequence: CATSRDLAGGTYNEQFF. In DNA form, the CDR3 reads TGTGCCACCAGCAGAGATCTAGCGGGAGGGACCTACAATGAGCAGTTCTTC.

This clonotype was observed at least ten times. This chain connects TRBV14 to TRBJ2-1; D possibly corresponds to TRBD1 (5 bases). The ends were cut back, 4 bases at V and 8 bases at J, with 15 bases in the middle. This CDR3 has 14 amino acids. From germline, CDR1 is SGHDN and CDR2 FVKESK. The CDR3 loop reads CASSRLGVSDEQFF. The CDR3 DNA is TGTGCCAGCAGCCGTCTAGGGGTATCTGATGAGCAGTTCTTC.

As concerns this clonotype: The germline gene is not matched at one end of the junction; a read error may be the cause. This sequence joins TRBV7-8 and TRBJ2-7; D call uncertain. The germline gives CDR1 SGHVS, CDR2 FQNEAQ. The CDR3 sequence is 14 residues long. CDR3 amino acids: CAISPRNIRYEQYF. DNA for the CDR3: TGTGCCATCAGCCCGAGGAACATCCGCTACGAGCAGTACTTC.

The rearrangement links TRBV11-1 to TRBJ2-5; the D gene is possibly TRBD2 (6 bases). The end of the DNA aligns better with TRBJ2-1, so the J call may be wrong. This CDR3 is built from 15 residues. CDR1 and CDR2 from the germline V gene are SGHAT and FQDESV (reference sequence). The CDR3 region has the DNA TGTGCCAGTACCCTCACGCGACTAGTGGGAGAGACCCAGTTCTTC. As protein: CASTLTRLVGETQFF.

This clonotype was counted ten times or more. The chain carries TRBV2 and TRBJ2-5, with D maybe TRBD1 (5 bases). The CDR3 sequence is 15 residues long. V lost 11 bases to trimming and J lost 6 bases, with 25 bases between them. CDR1 and CDR2 from the germline V gene are SNHLY and FYNNEI. CDR3 DNA: TGTGCCGGATCTTCAGCAAGGGGTGGTACGAAGACCCAGTACTTC. It yields the protein CAGSSARGGTKTQYF.

As regards this clonotype: One junction end does not reproduce the germline sequence, and a read error may be involved. The chain recombines TRBV4-2 with TRBJ2-3; 8 bases match TRBD2. Germline V gene sequence: CDR1 LGHNA, CDR2 YNFKEQ. The CDR3 is 17 amino acids. As DNA, the CDR3 is TGTGCCAGAAGCCAAGTCGATGCGGGAGGTTCCACATATACGCAGTATTTT. Amino acids: CARSQVDAGGSTYTQYF.

For this clonotype: One end of the junction does not line up with germline, which may come from a read error. The chain joins TRBV6-1 to TRBJ2-7; D is undetermined. CDR1 MNHNS and CDR2 SASEGT come from the germline V gene. The CDR3 sequence is 13 residues long. This chain's CDR3 is CASSSVPTGEQNF. CDR3 bases: TGTGCAAGCAGTTCTGTCCCTACCGGCGAGCAGAACTTC.